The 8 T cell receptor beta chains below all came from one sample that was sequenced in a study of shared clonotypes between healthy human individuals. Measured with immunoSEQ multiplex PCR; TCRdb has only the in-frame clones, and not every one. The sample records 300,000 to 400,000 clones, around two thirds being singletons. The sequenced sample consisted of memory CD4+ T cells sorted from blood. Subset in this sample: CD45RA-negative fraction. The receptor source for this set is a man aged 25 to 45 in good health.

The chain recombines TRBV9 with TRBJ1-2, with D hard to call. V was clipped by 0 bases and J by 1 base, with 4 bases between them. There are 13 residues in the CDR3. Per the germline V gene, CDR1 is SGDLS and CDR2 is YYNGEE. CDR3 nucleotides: TGTGCCAGCAGCGTAGGGCTTAACTATGGCTACACCTTC. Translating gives CASSVGLNYGYTF.

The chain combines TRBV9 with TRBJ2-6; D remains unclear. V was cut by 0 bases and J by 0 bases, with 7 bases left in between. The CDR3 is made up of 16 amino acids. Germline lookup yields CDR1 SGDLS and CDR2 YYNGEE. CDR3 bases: TGTGCCAGCAGCGTAGTACCGTCCTCTGGGGCCAACGTCCTGACTTTC. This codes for CASSVVPSSGANVLTF.

CDR3 sequence (DNA): TGTGCCAGCTCACCAACGGGCCCAGGGGCGGTGAACACTGAAGCTTTCTTT. Translation gives CASSPTGPGAVNTEAFF. This sequence joins TRBV18 and TRBJ1-1, with a weak D call TRBD1 (6 bases). V lost 2 bases, J lost 0 bases, and 16 bases lay in between. Germline loops: CDR1 KGHSH, CDR2 LQKENI. The CDR3 length is 17 residues.

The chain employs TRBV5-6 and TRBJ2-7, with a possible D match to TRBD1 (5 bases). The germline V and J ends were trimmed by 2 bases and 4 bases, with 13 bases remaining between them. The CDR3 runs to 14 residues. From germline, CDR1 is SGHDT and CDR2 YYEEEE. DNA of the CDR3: TGTGCCAGCAGCTTTGGACAACCCGCATACGAGCAGTACTTC. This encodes CASSFGQPAYEQYF.

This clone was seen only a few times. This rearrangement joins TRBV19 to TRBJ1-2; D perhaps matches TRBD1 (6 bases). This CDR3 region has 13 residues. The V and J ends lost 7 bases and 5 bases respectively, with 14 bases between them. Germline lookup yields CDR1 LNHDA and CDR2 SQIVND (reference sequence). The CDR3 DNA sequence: TGTGCCAGTACCTCCGGGGGCCGGTATGGCTACACCTTC. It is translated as CASTSGGRYGYTF. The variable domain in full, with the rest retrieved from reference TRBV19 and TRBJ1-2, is DGGITQSPKYLFRKEGQNVTLSCEQNLNHDAMYWYRQDPGQGLRLIYYSQIVNDFQKGDIAEGYSVSREKKESFPLTVTSAQKNPTAFYLCASTSGGRYGYTFGSGTRLTVV.

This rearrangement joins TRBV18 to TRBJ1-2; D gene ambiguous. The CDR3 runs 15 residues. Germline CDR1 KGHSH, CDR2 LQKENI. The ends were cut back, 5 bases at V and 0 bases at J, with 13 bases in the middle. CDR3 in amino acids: CASSVADRANYGYTF. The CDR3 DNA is TGTGCCAGCTCAGTCGCGGACCGAGCTAACTATGGCTACACCTTC.

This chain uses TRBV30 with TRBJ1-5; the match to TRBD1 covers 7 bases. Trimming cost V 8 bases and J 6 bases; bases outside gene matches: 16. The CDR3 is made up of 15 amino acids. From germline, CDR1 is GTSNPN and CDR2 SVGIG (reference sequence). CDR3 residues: CALDLEGASGQPQHF. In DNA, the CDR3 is TGTGCCCTGGACCTGGAGGGGGCTTCGGGTCAGCCCCAGCATTTT.

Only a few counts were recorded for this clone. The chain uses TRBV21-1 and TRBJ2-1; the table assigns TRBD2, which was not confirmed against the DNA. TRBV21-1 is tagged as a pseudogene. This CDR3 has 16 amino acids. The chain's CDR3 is CASSKGTSIPYNEQFF. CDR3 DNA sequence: TGTGCCAGCAGCAAAGGCACTAGTATCCCCTACAATGAGCAGTTCTTC.